A single sample gave rise to the 17 T cell receptor beta chains below, sequenced in a study of T cell therapy after organ transplantation. Only in-frame clones appear in the TCRdb table, and some are missing; sequencing was by immunoSEQ multiplex PCR. The table has 44,000 or so clones, about 94% seen once. No antigens are known for them. The sample in question was CD8+ T cells from blood, obtained before autologous CMV-specific T cell therapy. The receptors were gathered from a human patient who had received a solid organ transplant and had CMV disease.

The V gene is TRBV7-9, the J gene TRBJ1-4; D is unresolved. V shed 1 base and J shed 2 bases, with 5 bases lying between them. Looked up from germline, CDR1 is SEHNR and CDR2 is FQNEAQ (reference sequence). The CDR3 is 14 amino acids. Written as DNA, the CDR3 is TGTGCCAGCAGCTTAGGAAGGACTAATGAAAAACTGTTTTTT. It encodes CASSLGRTNEKLFF.

This chain uses TRBV7-9 with TRBJ2-7; TRBD2 aligns across 8 bases. Germline V CDR1 and CDR2: SEHNR, FQNEAQ (reference sequence). The V segment lost 4 bases and the J segment 2 bases; nucleotides outside the gene matches: 7. This CDR3 has 15 residues. CDR3 DNA sequence: TGTGCCAGCAGCTCGCAGCGGGAGCTTCCCTACGAGCAGTACTTC. This gives the protein CASSSQRELPYEQYF.

This chain joins TRBV7-9 and TRBJ1-1; D possibly corresponds to TRBD1 (5 bases). Trimming removed 4 bases from V and 4 bases from J, with 10 bases in between. This CDR3 spans 13 amino acids. The germline gives CDR1 SEHNR, CDR2 FQNEAQ (reference sequence). The CDR3 DNA sequence: TGTGCCAGCAGCTGGGACGTGGGCACTGAAGCTTTCTTT. Translating it yields CASSWDVGTEAFF. The whole variable domain, filled in from reference TRBV7-9 and TRBJ1-1, reads DTGVSQNPRHKITKRGQNVTFRCDPISEHNRLYWYRQTLGQGPEFLTYFQNEAQLEKSRLLSDRFSAERPKGSFSTLEIQRTEQGDSAMYLCASSWDVGTEAFFGQGTRLTVV.

This chain joins TRBV11-2 and TRBJ2-3, with 14 nucleotides matching TRBD2. With 6 bases clipped from V and 6 bases from J, the junction kept 5 bases outside the gene matches. Germline V CDR1 and CDR2: SGHAT, FQNNGV. This CDR3 contains 15 residues. This CDR3 is CASRGLAGGRDTQYF. For the CDR3, the DNA is TGTGCCAGCAGAGGACTAGCGGGAGGTCGCGATACGCAGTATTTT.

This chain joins TRBV27 and TRBJ2-7, with a weak D call TRBD1 (5 bases). The V end was cut by 0 bases, the J end by 2 bases, with 11 bases between. Germline V CDR1 and CDR2: MNHEY, SMNVEV (reference sequence). The CDR3 runs 15 residues. CDR3 in DNA: TGTGCCAGCAGTTTATCGGTGGACACAACCTACGAGCAGTACTTC. Translated, it gives CASSLSVDTTYEQYF.

V gene TRBV7-9 combines with J gene TRBJ2-7, with D hard to call. Trimming took 5 bases from V and 1 from J, leaving 9 bases between them. The CDR3 length is 13 residues. CDR1 and CDR2 from the germline V gene are SEHNR and FQNEAQ (reference sequence). The DNA of the CDR3 is TGTGCCAGCAGCCCCGAGAGGTCCTACGAGCAGTACTTC. Encoded protein: CASSPERSYEQYF.

The CDR3 nucleotides are TGCGCCAGCAGGCAGGACACTAGCGGGTGGTACGAGCAGTACTTC. It specifies CASRQDTSGWYEQYF. The chain links TRBV5-1 to TRBJ2-7; 9 bases line up with TRBD2. Germline V CDR1 and CDR2: SGHRS, YFSETQ. The J segment lost 4 bases and the V segment lost 5 bases, leaving 10 bases of the junction unmatched. The CDR3 runs to 15 residues.

This clone came up once. The J gene is TRBJ2-3, the V gene TRBV9; D remains ambiguous. Germline CDR1 and CDR2: SGDLS and YYNGEE. The germline V and J ends were trimmed by 4 bases and 0 bases, with 12 bases remaining between them. The CDR3 length is 15 residues. CDR3 bases: TGTGCCAGCAGCCCCCGAAGTCGAAGCACAGATACGCAGTATTTT. It encodes CASSPRSRSTDTQYF.

This rearrangement joins TRBV7-2 to TRBJ2-5, with a possible D match to TRBD2 (6 bases). The ends were cut back, 2 bases at V and 2 bases at J, with 15 bases in the middle. Germline loops: CDR1 SGHTA, CDR2 FQGNSA. The CDR3 loop spans 16 amino acids. In DNA, the CDR3 is TGTGCCAGCAGCTTACTGACTAGATCCCGGCAAGAGACCCAGTACTTC. Residues: CASSLLTRSRQETQYF.

V gene TRBV7-7 combines with J gene TRBJ2-2, with 8 positions matching TRBD2. The junction had 9 bases not matched to a gene; V was cut back by 1 base and J by 5 bases. The V gene's germline CDR1 is SSHAT and CDR2 FNYEAQ (reference sequence). The CDR3 loop spans 17 amino acids. As DNA, the CDR3 is TGTGCCAGCAGCTTAGATCTCGAAGCGGGAGATACCGGGGAGCTGTTTTTT. Its translation is CASSLDLEAGDTGELFF.

The chain uses TRBV4-1 and TRBJ1-3; the D gene is possibly TRBD1 (5 bases). The CDR3 is 18 amino acids. V lost 2 bases and J 11 bases, leaving 28 bases between the germline ends. Germline CDR1 is MGHRA and CDR2 is YSYEKL. The CDR3 DNA is TGCGCCAGCAGCCAATATCACGGTGGCGAGGGGCAGAGTGGATCCATATATTTT. It is translated as CASSQYHGGEGQSGSIYF.

J is TRBJ1-2 and V is TRBV25-1; 8 bases align to TRBD1. Unmatched junction bases numbered 12, after V lost 3 bases and J lost 3 bases. CDR1 is MGHDK and CDR2 is SYGVNS in the germline V gene. The CDR3 extends over 17 amino acids. CDR3 nucleotide sequence: TGTGCCAGCAGTGATCCAACCGGGACAGGTGGCGACTATGGCTACACCTTC. Translating gives CASSDPTGTGGDYGYTF.

J is TRBJ2-3 and V is TRBV5-1; perhaps TRBD2 as D (5 bases). The V and J ends lost 2 bases and 1 base respectively, with 8 bases between them. CDR3 length equals 14 residues. Germline V gene data show CDR1 as SGHRS and CDR2 as YFSETQ. The CDR3 loop reads CASSFRRGTDTQYF. The CDR3 nucleotides are TGCGCCAGCAGCTTCAGGCGGGGCACAGATACGCAGTATTTT.

The chain couples TRBV4-3 to TRBJ1-2; D gene unclear. Trimming pared 0 bases from V and 2 bases from J, leaving 10 bases between. The germline V gene has CDR1 LGHNA and CDR2 YSLEER. There are 15 residues in the CDR3. The CDR3 region has the DNA TGCGCCAGCAGCCAAGATGAGGGCGAAAACTATGGCTACACCTTC. As protein: CASSQDEGENYGYTF.

The rearrangement links TRBV4-3 to TRBJ2-1, with D unresolved. From germline, CDR1 is LGHNA and CDR2 YSLEER. V was trimmed by 1 base and J by 6 bases, leaving 10 bases between them. The CDR3 runs to 14 residues. CDR3 nucleotide sequence: TGCGCCAGCAGCCAAGGGTCTAGAATCAATGAGCAGTTCTTC. This codes for CASSQGSRINEQFF.

The chain links TRBV28 to TRBJ2-6, with no clear D. Germline V gene data show CDR1 as MDHEN and CDR2 as SYDVKM. V gave up 3 bases and J gave up 0 bases, with 9 bases separating them. This CDR3 is built from 16 residues. The CDR3 spells CASSFESLSGANVLTF. CDR3 bases: TGTGCCAGCAGTTTTGAATCTCTCTCTGGGGCCAACGTCCTGACTTTC.

V and J are TRBV6-5 and TRBJ1-1; no reliable D call. Trimming pared 4 bases from V and 1 base from J, leaving 4 bases between. CDR3 length equals 12 residues. Germline V lookup: CDR1 MNHEY, CDR2 SVGAGI. CDR3 in DNA: TGTGCCAGCAGTTCCGGGAACACTGAAGCTTTCTTT. It yields the protein CASSSGNTEAFF.